The rows below give T cell receptor beta chains drawn from one sample of a study of control samples from healthy donors and cancer patients. Clones were sequenced by immunoSEQ multiplex PCR, and TCRdb holds only the in-frame ones, with some missing. This repertoire shows about 180,000 clones, about 90% found once; its top ten account for roughly 2%. The sequenced sample consisted of blood. The receptors shown here come from a woman between 40 and 50 years old in good health. Both conserved end residues are part of each CDR3. Each record gives: clone size, V gene, D gene, J gene, CDR3 protein, CDR3 DNA. D genes are given only for firm matches. Size values are once, few and many counts, or a class for expanded clones, and some rows have none.

abundance: NA; v_gene: TRBV18; d_gene: NA; j_gene: TRBJ2-7; CDR3aa: CASSQFTGSEQYF; CDR3nt: TGTGCCAGCTCACAGTTTACGGGGTCCGAGCAGTACTTC
abundance: NA; v_gene: TRBV7-9; d_gene: NA; j_gene: TRBJ1-1; CDR3aa: CASTVGQSNTEAFF; CDR3nt: TGTGCCAGCACCGTAGGACAGTCGAACACTGAAGCTTTCTTT
abundance: NA; v_gene: TRBV11-2; d_gene: TRBD2; j_gene: TRBJ2-1; CDR3aa: CASSSGTKNEQFF; CDR3nt: TGTGCCAGCAGCTCAGGGACTAAGAATGAGCAGTTCTTC
abundance: NA; v_gene: TRBV5-1; d_gene: TRBD2; j_gene: TRBJ2-2; CDR3aa: CASSLVPSGGGTGELFF; CDR3nt: TGCGCCAGCAGCTTGGTGCCCTCGGGGGGGGGCACCGGGGAGCTGTTTTTT
abundance: once; v_gene: TRBV6-2/TRBV6-3; d_gene: TRBD2; j_gene: TRBJ2-3; CDR3aa: CASSYSGLVAGGRSTDTQYF; CDR3nt: TGTGCCAGCAGTTACTCGGGACTAGTTGCCGGCGGTCGGAGCACAGATACGCAGTATTTT
abundance: once; v_gene: TRBV18; d_gene: NA; j_gene: TRBJ1-1; CDR3aa: CASSIPGGGRNTEAFF; CDR3nt: TGTGCCAGCTCAATTCCCGGGGGAGGAAGGAACACTGAAGCTTTCTTT
abundance: NA; v_gene: TRBV28; d_gene: NA; j_gene: TRBJ2-1; CDR3aa: CASSSPYMGKTLLYNEQFF; CDR3nt: TGTGCCAGCAGCTCCCCTTACATGGGGAAGACTCTACTCTACAATGAGCAGTTCTTC
abundance: once; v_gene: TRBV7-8; d_gene: NA; j_gene: TRBJ1-1; CDR3aa: CASSPGLGNTEAFF; CDR3nt: TGTGCCAGCAGCCCAGGGCTCGGGAACACTGAAGCTTTCTTT
abundance: NA; v_gene: TRBV29-1; d_gene: TRBD1; j_gene: TRBJ2-7; CDR3aa: CSAGGQNSYEQYF; CDR3nt: TGCAGCGCTGGGGGACAGAACAGCTACGAGCAGTACTTC
abundance: NA; v_gene: TRBV4-2; d_gene: TRBD1; j_gene: TRBJ2-6; CDR3aa: CASGNRGAGANVLTF; CDR3nt: TGTGCCAGCGGGAACAGGGGAGCTGGGGCCAACGTCCTGACTTTC
abundance: NA; v_gene: TRBV7-8; d_gene: TRBD1; j_gene: TRBJ1-5; CDR3aa: CASSATGQRQPQHF; CDR3nt: TGTGCCAGCAGCGCCACGGGACAGCGTCAGCCCCAGCATTTT
abundance: NA; v_gene: TRBV12-3/TRBV12-4; d_gene: NA; j_gene: TRBJ1-5; CDR3aa: CASSLGQPQHF; CDR3nt: TGTGCCAGCAGTTTGGGACAGCCCCAGCATTTT
abundance: NA; v_gene: TRBV2; d_gene: NA; j_gene: TRBJ2-3; CDR3aa: CASRLDTDTQYF; CDR3nt: TGTGCCAGCAGGCTAGACACAGATACGCAGTATTTT
abundance: few; v_gene: TRBV9; d_gene: NA; j_gene: TRBJ1-3; CDR3aa: CASSANRLLTGNTIYF; CDR3nt: TGTGCCAGCAGCGCAAACAGGTTACTTACTGGAAACACCATATATTTT
abundance: NA; v_gene: TRBV27; d_gene: NA; j_gene: TRBJ1-5; CDR3aa: CASSFGADSNQPQHF; CDR3nt: TGTGCCAGCAGTTTTGGGGCGGATAGCAATCAGCCCCAGCATTTT
abundance: NA; v_gene: TRBV9; d_gene: NA; j_gene: TRBJ1-2; CDR3aa: CASSVGPDYGYTF; CDR3nt: TGTGCCAGCAGCGTAGGCCCAGACTATGGCTACACCTTC
abundance: few; v_gene: TRBV6-6; d_gene: NA; j_gene: TRBJ1-2; CDR3aa: CASLDSLNYGYTF; CDR3nt: TGTGCCAGCTTGGACAGCTTGAACTATGGCTACACCTTC
abundance: NA; v_gene: TRBV3-1/TRBV3-2; d_gene: NA; j_gene: TRBJ1-1; CDR3aa: CASSQGDWGTEAFF; CDR3nt: TGTGCCAGCAGCCAAGGCGACTGGGGAACTGAAGCTTTCTTT
abundance: once; v_gene: TRBV18; d_gene: NA; j_gene: TRBJ1-3; CDR3aa: CASSPLRASGKSGNTIYF; CDR3nt: TGTGCCAGCTCACCCCTGAGGGCTTCGGGGAAGAGTGGAAACACCATATATTTT
abundance: NA; v_gene: TRBV7-9; d_gene: TRBD1; j_gene: TRBJ2-1; CDR3aa: CASSPDRASYNEQFF; CDR3nt: TGTGCCAGCAGCCCGGACAGGGCCTCCTACAATGAGCAGTTCTTC
abundance: NA; v_gene: TRBV11-2; d_gene: NA; j_gene: TRBJ1-2; CDR3aa: CASSVDSFGGYTF; CDR3nt: TGTGCCAGCAGCGTCGACTCGTTTGGTGGCTACACCTTC
abundance: NA; v_gene: TRBV19; d_gene: TRBD1; j_gene: TRBJ1-3; CDR3aa: CASRKQGANSGNTIYF; CDR3nt: TGTGCCAGTAGAAAACAGGGGGCCAACTCTGGAAACACCATATATTTT
abundance: NA; v_gene: TRBV6-1; d_gene: NA; j_gene: TRBJ1-1; CDR3aa: CASSERPGSMNTEAFF; CDR3nt: TGTGCCAGCAGTGAGAGGCCGGGCTCCATGAACACTGAAGCTTTCTTT
abundance: NA; v_gene: TRBV6-5; d_gene: NA; j_gene: TRBJ2-7; CDR3aa: CASAFLNEQYF; CDR3nt: TGTGCCAGTGCTTTTCTGAACGAGCAGTACTTC
abundance: NA; v_gene: TRBV4-1; d_gene: TRBD2; j_gene: TRBJ2-1; CDR3aa: CASSQAGGFYNEQFF; CDR3nt: TGCGCCAGCAGCCAAGCGGGGGGGTTCTACAATGAGCAGTTCTTC
abundance: NA; v_gene: TRBV3-1/TRBV3-2; d_gene: NA; j_gene: TRBJ1-1; CDR3aa: CASSQDPHTEAFF; CDR3nt: TGTGCCAGCAGCCAAGATCCCCATACTGAAGCTTTCTTT
abundance: NA; v_gene: TRBV9; d_gene: NA; j_gene: TRBJ2-1; CDR3aa: CASSVDPGPSYNEQFF; CDR3nt: TGTGCCAGCAGCGTAGATCCTGGGCCTAGCTACAATGAGCAGTTCTTC
abundance: NA; v_gene: TRBV3-1/TRBV3-2; d_gene: TRBD1; j_gene: TRBJ1-3; CDR3aa: CASSQGGTGFGNTIYF; CDR3nt: TGTGCCAGCAGCCAAGGGGGGACAGGGTTCGGAAACACCATATATTTT
abundance: NA; v_gene: TRBV6-5; d_gene: NA; j_gene: TRBJ2-7; CDR3aa: CASSPRRNYAYEQYF; CDR3nt: TGTGCCAGCAGTCCCCGACGGAACTACGCCTACGAGCAGTACTTC
abundance: NA; v_gene: TRBV10-2; d_gene: NA; j_gene: TRBJ1-2; CDR3aa: CASSGPDGADYGYTF; CDR3nt: TGCGCCAGCAGTGGACCCGACGGGGCAGACTATGGCTACACCTTC
abundance: NA; v_gene: TRBV5-1; d_gene: TRBD1; j_gene: TRBJ1-2; CDR3aa: CASSPSGQTYYGYTF; CDR3nt: TGCGCCAGCAGCCCCTCGGGACAGACTTACTATGGCTACACCTTC
abundance: NA; v_gene: TRBV4-1; d_gene: NA; j_gene: TRBJ1-1; CDR3aa: CASSQDLSWGTEAFF; CDR3nt: TGCGCCAGCAGCCAAGACTTGAGCTGGGGGACTGAAGCTTTCTTT